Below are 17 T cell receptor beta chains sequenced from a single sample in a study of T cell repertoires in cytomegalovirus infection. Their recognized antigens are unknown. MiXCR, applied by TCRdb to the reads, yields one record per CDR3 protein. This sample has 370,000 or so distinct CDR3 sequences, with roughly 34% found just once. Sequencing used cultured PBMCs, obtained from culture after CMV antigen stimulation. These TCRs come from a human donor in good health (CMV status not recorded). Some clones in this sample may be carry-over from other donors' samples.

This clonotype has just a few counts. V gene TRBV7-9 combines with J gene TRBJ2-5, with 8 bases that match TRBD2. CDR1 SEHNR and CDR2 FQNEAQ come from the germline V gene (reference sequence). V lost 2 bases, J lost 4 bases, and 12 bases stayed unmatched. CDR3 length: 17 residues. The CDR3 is CASSLPPAGGYGETQYF. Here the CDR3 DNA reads TGTGCCAGCAGCTTACCCCCGGCGGGAGGTTATGGAGAGACCCAGTACTTC. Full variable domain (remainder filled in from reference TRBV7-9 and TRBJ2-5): DTGVSQNPRHKITKRGQNVTFRCDPISEHNRLYWYRQTLGQGPEFLTYFQNEAQLEKSRLLSDRFSAERPKGSFSTLEIQRTEQGDSAMYLCASSLPPAGGYGETQYFGPGTRLLVL.

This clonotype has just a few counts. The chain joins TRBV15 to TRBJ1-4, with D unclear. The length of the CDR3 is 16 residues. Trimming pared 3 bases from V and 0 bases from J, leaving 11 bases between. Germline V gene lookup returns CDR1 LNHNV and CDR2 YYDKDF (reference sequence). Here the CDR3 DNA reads TGTGCCACCAGCAGGATATCAAGTCCAACTAATGAAAAACTGTTTTTT. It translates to CATSRISSPTNEKLFF.

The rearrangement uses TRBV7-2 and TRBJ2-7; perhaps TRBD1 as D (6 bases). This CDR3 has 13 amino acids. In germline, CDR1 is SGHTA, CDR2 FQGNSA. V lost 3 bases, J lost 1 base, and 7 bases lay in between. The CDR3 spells CASSFDRSYEQYV. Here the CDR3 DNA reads TGTGCCAGCAGCTTTGACAGGTCCTACGAGCAGTACGTC.

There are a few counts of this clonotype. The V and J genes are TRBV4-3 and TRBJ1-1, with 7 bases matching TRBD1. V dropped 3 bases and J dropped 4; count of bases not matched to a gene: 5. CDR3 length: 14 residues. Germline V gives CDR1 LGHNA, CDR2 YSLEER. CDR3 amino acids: CASSQRDSRTEAFF. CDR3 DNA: TGCGCCAGCAGCCAGAGGGACAGTCGCACTGAAGCTTTCTTT.

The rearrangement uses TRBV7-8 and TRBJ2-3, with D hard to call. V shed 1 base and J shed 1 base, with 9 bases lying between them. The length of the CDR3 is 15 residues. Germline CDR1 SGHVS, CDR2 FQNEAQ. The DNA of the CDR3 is TGTGCCAGCAGCTTAGGTAGGACGGGCACAGATACGCAGTATTTT. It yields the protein CASSLGRTGTDTQYF. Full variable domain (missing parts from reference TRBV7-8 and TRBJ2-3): GAGVSQSPRYKVAKRGQDVALRCDPISGHVSLFWYQQALGQGPEFLTYFQNEAQLDKSGLPSDRFFAERPEGSVSTLKIQRTQQEDSAVYLCASSLGRTGTDTQYFGPGTRLTVL.

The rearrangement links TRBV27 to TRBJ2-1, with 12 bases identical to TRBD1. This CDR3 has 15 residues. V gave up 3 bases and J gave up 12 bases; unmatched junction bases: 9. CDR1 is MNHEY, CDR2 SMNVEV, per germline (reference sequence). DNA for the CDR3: TGTGCCAGCAGTTTTTGGGGGACAGGGGGCTTGGTGCAGTTCTTC. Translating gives CASSFWGTGGLVQFF.

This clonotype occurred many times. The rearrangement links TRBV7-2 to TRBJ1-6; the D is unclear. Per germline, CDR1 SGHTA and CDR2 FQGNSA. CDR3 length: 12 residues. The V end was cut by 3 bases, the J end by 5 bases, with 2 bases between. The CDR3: CASSLDNSPLHF. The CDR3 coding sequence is TGTGCCAGCAGCTTGGATAATTCACCCCTCCACTTT. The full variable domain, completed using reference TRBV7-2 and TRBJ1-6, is GAGVSQSPSNKVTEKGKDVELRCDPISGHTALYWYRQSLGQGLEFLIYFQGNSAPDKSGLPSDRFSAERTGGSVSTLTIQRTQQEDSAVYLCASSLDNSPLHFGNGTRLTVT.

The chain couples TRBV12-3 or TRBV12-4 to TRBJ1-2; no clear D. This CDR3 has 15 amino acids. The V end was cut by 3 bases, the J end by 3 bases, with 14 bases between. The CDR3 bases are TGTGCCAGCAGTTTCGCTCACATCGGGGACTATGGCTACACCTTC. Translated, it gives CASSFAHIGDYGYTF.

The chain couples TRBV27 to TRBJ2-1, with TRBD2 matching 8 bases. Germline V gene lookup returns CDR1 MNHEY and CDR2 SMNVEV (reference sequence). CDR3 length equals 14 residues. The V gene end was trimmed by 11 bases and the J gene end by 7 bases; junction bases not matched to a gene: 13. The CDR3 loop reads CAVHPQAGGNEQFF. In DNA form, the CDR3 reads TGTGCCGTTCACCCCCAGGCGGGAGGTAATGAGCAGTTCTTC.

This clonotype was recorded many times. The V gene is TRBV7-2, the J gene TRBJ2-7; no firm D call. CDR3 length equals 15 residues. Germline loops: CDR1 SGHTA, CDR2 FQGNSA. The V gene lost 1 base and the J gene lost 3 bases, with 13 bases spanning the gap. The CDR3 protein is CASSLGGVLGYEQYF. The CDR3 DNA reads TGTGCCAGCAGCTTAGGTGGGGTACTGGGCTACGAGCAGTACTTC.

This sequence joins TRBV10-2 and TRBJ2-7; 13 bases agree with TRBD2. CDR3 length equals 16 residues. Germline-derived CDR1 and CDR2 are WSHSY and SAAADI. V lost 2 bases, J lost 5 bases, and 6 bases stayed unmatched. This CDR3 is CASSEGLAGDKNEQYV. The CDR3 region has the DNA TGCGCCAGCAGTGAGGGACTAGCGGGAGATAAGAACGAGCAGTACGTC.

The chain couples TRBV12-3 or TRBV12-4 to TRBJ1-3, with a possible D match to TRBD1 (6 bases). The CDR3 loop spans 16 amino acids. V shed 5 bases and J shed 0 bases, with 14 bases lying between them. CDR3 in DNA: TGTGCCAGCAGTCCCCAACAGGGTTACTCTGGAAACACCATATATTTT. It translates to CASSPQQGYSGNTIYF.

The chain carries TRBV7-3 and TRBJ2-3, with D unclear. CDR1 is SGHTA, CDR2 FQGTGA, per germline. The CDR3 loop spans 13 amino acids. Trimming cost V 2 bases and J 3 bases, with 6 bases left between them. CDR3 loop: CASSLFITDTQYF. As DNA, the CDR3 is TGTGCCAGCAGCTTATTCATAACAGATACGCAGTATTTT.

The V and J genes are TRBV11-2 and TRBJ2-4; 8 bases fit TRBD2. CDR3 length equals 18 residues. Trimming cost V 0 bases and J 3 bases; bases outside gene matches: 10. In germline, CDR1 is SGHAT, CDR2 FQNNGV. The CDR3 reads CASSLERFRTSSKNIQYF. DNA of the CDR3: TGTGCCAGCAGCTTAGAGAGATTTAGGACTAGCAGCAAAAACATTCAGTACTTC. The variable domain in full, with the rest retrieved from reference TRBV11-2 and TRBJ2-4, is EAGVAQSPRYKIIEKRQSVAFWCNPISGHATLYWYQQILGQGPKLLIQFQNNGVVDDSQLPKDRFSAERLKGVDSTLKIQPAKLEDSAVYLCASSLERFRTSSKNIQYFGAGTRLSVL.

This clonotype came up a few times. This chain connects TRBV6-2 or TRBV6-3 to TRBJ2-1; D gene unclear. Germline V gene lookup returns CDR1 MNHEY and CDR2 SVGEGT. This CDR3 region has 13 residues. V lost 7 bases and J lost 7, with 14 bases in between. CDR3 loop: CASTSTPLNEQFF. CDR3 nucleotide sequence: TGTGCCAGCACCTCTACTCCCCTTAATGAGCAGTTCTTC.

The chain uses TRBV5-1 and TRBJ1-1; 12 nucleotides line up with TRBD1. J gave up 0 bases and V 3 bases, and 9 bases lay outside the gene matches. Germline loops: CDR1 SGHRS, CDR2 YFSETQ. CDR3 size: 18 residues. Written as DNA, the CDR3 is TGCGCCAGCAGCTCCCCCATAGGGACAGGGGGCATGAACACTGAAGCTTTCTTT. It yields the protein CASSSPIGTGGMNTEAFF.

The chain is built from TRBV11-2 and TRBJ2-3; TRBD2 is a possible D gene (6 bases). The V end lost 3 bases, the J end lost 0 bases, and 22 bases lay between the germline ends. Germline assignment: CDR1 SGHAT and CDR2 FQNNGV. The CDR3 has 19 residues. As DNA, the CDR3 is TGTGCCAGCAGCTTGATGTTGGTAACGGGAGTTACCAGCACAGATACGCAGTATTTT. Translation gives CASSLMLVTGVTSTDTQYF.